Presented here are 23 T cell receptor beta chains from one specimen sequenced in a study of cytomegalovirus exposure and HLA in healthy donors (dated by TCRdb to 2017 to 2019). The receptor library was made with the immunoSEQ multiplex PCR assay. The multiplex PCR relied on a mix of 60 forward primers for TCR Vbeta segments and 13 reverse primers for TCR Jbeta segments. Drawn from immuneACCESS, this table holds only the in-frame rearrangements with V and J called that TCRdb kept. Clones are partly lost; checked studies trace under half to an unresolved V gene and leave the rest unexplained. The sample has about 55,000 clones on record, approximately 78% of them singletons. The ten largest clonotypes hold 1.4% of the sample. Sequenced: PBMCs. Every receptor here comes from a female donor in good health and CMV-seronegative.

J is TRBJ1-2 and V is TRBV29-1; 10 bases are shared with TRBD1. Trimming took 6 bases from V and 8 from J; bases not matched to a gene: 6. Germline V gene lookup returns CDR1 SQVTM and CDR2 ANQGSEA. The CDR3 totals 12 residues. CDR3 sequence reads: CSVMDRGNGYTF. CDR3 coding DNA: TGCAGCGTAATGGACAGGGGGAACGGCTACACCTTC.

V and J are TRBV9 and TRBJ1-3, with unresolved D. Between the trimmed V and J ends, which lost 5 bases and 1 base, there was a span of 7 bases. The CDR3 is 13 amino acids. Germline V gene data show CDR1 as SGDLS and CDR2 as YYNGEE. The CDR3: CASRRDSGNTIYF. CDR3 nucleotide sequence: TGTGCCAGCAGACGGGATTCTGGAAACACCATATATTTT.

V is TRBV10-2 and J is TRBJ1-2, with 11 positions matching TRBD1. Trimming at V came to 8 bases and at J to 9 bases, leaving 5 bases not matched to a gene. The V gene's germline CDR1 is WSHSY and CDR2 SAAADI. The CDR3 consists of 12 residues. The CDR3 is CASVDRGLSYTF. The CDR3, as DNA: TGCGCCAGCGTGGACAGGGGGCTGAGCTACACCTTC.

The rearrangement links TRBV18 to TRBJ2-7, with 7 bases matching TRBD1. V shed 5 bases and J 2 bases; nucleotides not matched to a gene: 9. Germline V gives CDR1 KGHSH, CDR2 LQKENI. The CDR3 consists of 15 residues. In DNA form, the CDR3 reads TGTGCCAGCTCAGCACTGACCGGGACAGCCTACGAGCAGTACTTC. Encoded protein: CASSALTGTAYEQYF.

The rearrangement joins TRBV4-1 to TRBJ1-2; the D gene is possibly TRBD1 (5 bases). Germline-derived CDR1 and CDR2 are MGHRA and YSYEKL. This CDR3 region has 14 residues. The germline V and J ends were trimmed by 4 bases and 10 bases, with 19 bases remaining between them. CDR3: CASSPLRQSALYTF. The CDR3 region has the DNA TGCGCCAGCAGCCCCCTCCGACAGTCCGCGCTCTACACCTTC.

In nucleotides, the CDR3 is TGTGCCAGCTCCGGGACAGTGGGCGGCTACACCTTC. This sequence encodes CASSGTVGGYTF. The rearrangement uses TRBV6-1 and TRBJ1-2, with 7 bases fitting TRBD1. From germline, CDR1 is MNHNS and CDR2 SASEGT. The V gene end was trimmed by 8 bases and the J gene end by 8 bases; junction bases not matched to a gene: 8. This CDR3 comprises 12 residues.

V and J are TRBV4-3 and TRBJ1-3; D unresolved. Germline assignment: CDR1 LGHNA and CDR2 YSLEER. V was clipped by 0 bases and J by 0 bases, with 12 bases between them. The CDR3 consists of 17 residues. CDR3 DNA sequence: TGCGCCAGCAGCCAAGAGGGCATTCCACGCTCTGGAAACACCATATATTTT. The encoded protein is CASSQEGIPRSGNTIYF.

The chain combines TRBV5-8 with TRBJ1-1, with no clear D. The CDR3 covers 16 residues. CDR1 SGHTS and CDR2 YDEGEE come from the germline V gene. Between the trimmed V and J ends, which lost 3 bases and 4 bases, there was a span of 19 bases. This chain's CDR3 is CASSSPSFVAVTEAFF. The CDR3 DNA follows: TGTGCCAGCAGCTCGCCCTCTTTTGTTGCGGTCACTGAAGCTTTCTTT. The full variable domain, with the rest looked up from reference TRBV5-8 and TRBJ1-1, is EAGVTQSPTHLIKTRGQQATLRCSPISGHTSVYWYQQALGLGLQFLLWYDEGEERNRGNFPPRFSGRQFPNYSSELNVNALELEDSALYLCASSSPSFVAVTEAFFGQGTRLTVV.

CDR3 DNA sequence: TGTGCCAGCAGCGTGGCGGGGACTACCTACGAGCAGTACTTC. It codes for CASSVAGTTYEQYF. The chain combines TRBV9 with TRBJ2-7; TRBD2 aligns across 7 bases. In germline, CDR1 is SGDLS, CDR2 YYNGEE. This CDR3 has 14 residues. V was pared by 2 bases and J by 2 bases, with 4 bases of the junction left unmatched.

The chain employs TRBV6-1 and TRBJ1-1, with 7 bases aligning to TRBD1. This CDR3 has 15 amino acids. V was clipped by 6 bases and J by 2 bases; unmatched bases: 9. Germline V gene lookup returns CDR1 MNHNS and CDR2 SASEGT. CDR3 sequence (DNA): TGTGCCAGCAGGCGACAGGGTTCAGGCAACACTGAAGCTTTCTTT. Its protein is CASRRQGSGNTEAFF.

The rearrangement joins TRBV20-1 to TRBJ1-1; unclear D gene. The V and J ends lost 6 bases and 1 base respectively, with 6 bases between them. The CDR3 spans 11 residues. Germline V gene sequence: CDR1 DFQATT, CDR2 SNEGSKA (reference sequence). CDR3 residues: CSAHKNTEAFF. CDR3 sequence (DNA): TGCAGTGCGCACAAGAACACTGAAGCTTTCTTT.

There are a few counts of this clone. The chain links TRBV4-1 to TRBJ1-2; D is unclear. V shed 1 base and J shed 7 bases, with 7 bases lying between them. The CDR3 consists of 12 residues. Germline V CDR1 and CDR2: MGHRA, YSYEKL. As DNA, the CDR3 is TGCGCCAGCAGCCAAGTGGCATCTGGCTACACCTTC. Its protein product is CASSQVASGYTF.

This sequence joins TRBV5-8 and TRBJ2-3; TRBD2 aligns across 10 bases. CDR3 size: 16 residues. V was pared by 5 bases and J by 3 bases, with 9 bases of the junction left unmatched. The germline V gene encodes CDR1 SGHTS and CDR2 YDEGEE. The CDR3 DNA reads TGTGCCAGCAGGAGACAGCCGGGACTAGCGACAGATACGCAGTATTTT. It is translated as CASRRQPGLATDTQYF.

This chain uses TRBV14 with TRBJ2-7; D is undetermined. The germline V and J ends were trimmed by 4 bases and 4 bases, with 5 bases remaining between them. Looked up from germline, CDR1 is SGHDN and CDR2 is FVKESK. CDR3 size: 11 residues. As DNA, the CDR3 is TGTGCCAGCAGCCTCAATTACGAGCAGTACTTC. Its translation is CASSLNYEQYF.

Remarks on this clone: The junction does not match germline at one end; this may be a read error. V usage is TRBV7-9 and J usage is TRBJ2-7; possible D gene TRBD2, 5 bases. Germline CDR1 reads SEHNR; CDR2 reads FQNEAQ (reference sequence). The CDR3 extends over 16 amino acids. This CDR3 is CSSSPSGGPRSYEQYF. As DNA, the CDR3 is TGTTCCAGCAGCCCCTCGGGCGGGCCACGCTCCTACGAGCAGTACTTC.

The V gene is TRBV4-2, the J gene TRBJ2-7, with 11 bases lining up with TRBD1. Germline V gene sequence: CDR1 LGHNA, CDR2 YNFKEQ. V shed 3 bases and J 3 bases; nucleotides not matched to a gene: 7. This CDR3 spans 16 amino acids. The CDR3 bases are TGTGCCAGCAGCCAGCGAGCGGGACAGGGGGGCTACGAGCAGTACTTC. Residues: CASSQRAGQGGYEQYF.

This chain joins TRBV4-1 and TRBJ2-3; possible D gene TRBD1, 5 bases. The V gene's germline CDR1 is MGHRA and CDR2 YSYEKL. This CDR3 has 17 amino acids. V was cut by 1 base and J by 2 bases, with 16 bases left in between. The DNA for the CDR3 is TGCGCCAGCAGCCAAGTGGGGCATACCCGATACACAGATACGCAGTATTTT. Encoded protein: CASSQVGHTRYTDTQYF.

The chain links TRBV19 to TRBJ1-1; no clear D. CDR1 is LNHDA and CDR2 is SQIVND in the germline V gene (reference sequence). With 7 bases removed from V and 3 bases from J, the gap between germline ends came to 15 bases. The CDR3 contains 14 residues. CDR3 protein: CASTLRGRDTEAFF. In nucleotides, the CDR3 is TGTGCCAGTACCCTCCGGGGTCGTGACACTGAAGCTTTCTTT.

This clone has just a few counts. The rearrangement joins TRBV7-9 to TRBJ1-1; the match to TRBD1 covers 9 bases. Per germline, CDR1 SEHNR and CDR2 FQNEAQ (reference sequence). V shed 5 bases, J shed 4 bases, and the junction held 8 bases outside the gene matches. This CDR3 has 15 amino acids. CDR3 sequence: CASSPGTGRATEAFF. Here the CDR3 DNA reads TGTGCCAGCAGCCCGGGGACAGGGAGAGCCACTGAAGCTTTCTTT.

This sequence joins TRBV5-1 and TRBJ1-1, with TRBD1 matching 11 bases. Germline values: CDR1 SGHRS, CDR2 YFSETQ. V lost 3 bases to trimming and J lost 4 bases; unmatched junction nucleotides: 5. The length of the CDR3 is 15 residues. The CDR3 bases are TGCGCCAGCAGCTGGACAGGGGGCTTGGGCACTGAAGCTTTCTTT. Translation gives CASSWTGGLGTEAFF.

The chain carries TRBV5-1 and TRBJ2-3, with 9 bases fitting TRBD2. V dropped 1 base and J dropped 6; count of bases not matched to a gene: 6. The CDR3 is 15 residues long. The germline gives CDR1 SGHRS, CDR2 YFSETQ. CDR3 bases: TGCGCCAGCAGCTTGTCGCGGGGGGGCCCGGATACGCAGTATTTT. This sequence encodes CASSLSRGGPDTQYF. Full variable domain (outside the CDR3, taken from reference TRBV5-1 and TRBJ2-3): KAGVTQTPRYLIKTRGQQVTLSCSPISGHRSVSWYQQTPGQGLQFLFEYFSETQRNKGNFPGRFSGRQFSNSRSEMNVSTLELGDSALYLCASSLSRGGPDTQYFGPGTRLTVL.

V usage is TRBV18 and J usage is TRBJ2-7; D gene uncertain. V gave up 1 base and J gave up 2 bases, with 9 bases separating them. This CDR3 is 14 amino acids long. The germline V gene has CDR1 KGHSH and CDR2 LQKENI. The CDR3 bases are TGTGCCAGCTCACCACTTCCGAGCCCCTACGAGCAGTACTTC. This encodes CASSPLPSPYEQYF.

This clone was seen a handful of times. The V and J genes are TRBV6-5 and TRBJ1-1; TRBD1 matches at 9 bases. Germline V gene lookup returns CDR1 MNHEY and CDR2 SVGAGI. Trimming at V came to 5 bases and at J to 0 bases, leaving 4 bases not matched to a gene. The CDR3 sequence is 15 residues long. The chain's CDR3 is CASSNRGPVNTEAFF. As DNA, the CDR3 is TGTGCCAGCAGTAACAGGGGGCCGGTGAACACTGAAGCTTTCTTT.